These T cell receptor beta chains were read from a single sample in a study of shared clonotypes between healthy human individuals. Generated by immunoSEQ multiplex PCR, the TCRdb table keeps only in-frame clones and is missing some. The repertoire holds 2 million to 2.5 million clones, with approximately 95% as singletons. The sequencing input was naive CD4+ T cells sorted from blood. The receptor source for this set is a man aged 18 to 29 in good health. Both conserved end residues are part of each CDR3. Each record gives: D gene, clone size, J gene, V gene, CDR3 length, CDR3 DNA, CDR3 protein. D genes are given only for firm matches. The size of a clone is reported for some rows only, either as once, few or many, or as a class for expanded clones.

NA	NA	TRBJ1-2	TRBV6-6	14	TGTGCCAGCAGCAACAGGGTATCAAACTATGGCTACACCTTC	CASSNRVSNYGYTF
TRBD1	NA	TRBJ1-4	TRBV2	14	TGTGCCAGCGGGACAGGGGCGGGGGATGAAAAACTGTTTTTT	CASGTGAGDEKLFF
NA	NA	TRBJ1-5	TRBV10-3	17	TGTGCCATCAGTGAGTCATCCTCCCTCAGCCTCAATCAGCCCCAGCATTTT	CAISESSSLSLNQPQHF
TRBD1	NA	TRBJ2-7	TRBV4-1	15	TGCGCCAGCAGCCAAGATAGAGGGGGCTTCTACGAGCAGTACTTC	CASSQDRGGFYEQYF
NA	NA	TRBJ1-2	TRBV2	12	TGTGCCAGTGTAAGGACAGAGGATGGCTACACCTTC	CASVRTEDGYTF
NA	NA	TRBJ2-2	TRBV7-2	14	TGTGCCAGCAGCCCATCTCAGTACACCGGGGAGCTGTTTTTT	CASSPSQYTGELFF
NA	NA	TRBJ1-5	TRBV5-1	14	TGCGCCAGCAGCTTGTCCGAAGGCAATCAGCCCCAGCATTTT	CASSLSEGNQPQHF
NA	NA	TRBJ2-7	TRBV4-3	15	TGCGCCAGCAGCCAAGATGCCCAGGGGTACGGCGAGCAGTACTTC	CASSQDAQGYGEQYF
NA	NA	TRBJ1-2	TRBV19	14	TGTGCCAGTAGTATAGCCCTGGTAGAAGGTGGCTACACCTTC	CASSIALVEGGYTF
NA	NA	TRBJ1-4	TRBV6-6	14	TGTGCCAGCAAGGGCAGCCTTAGAAATGAAAAACTGTTTTTT	CASKGSLRNEKLFF
NA	once	TRBJ2-7	TRBV6-5	13	TGTGCCAGCAGGCCCGGCGGAGCCTACGAGCAGTACTTC	CASRPGGAYEQYF
NA	NA	TRBJ2-3	TRBV25-1	12	TGTGCTGAGGAACGGAACACAGATACGCAGTATTTT	CAEERNTDTQYF
NA	NA	TRBJ2-5	TRBV6-5	14	TGTGCCACCTCGTGGGGACGAATACAAGAGACCCAGTACTTC	CATSWGRIQETQYF
NA	NA	TRBJ1-1	TRBV10-2	15	TGCGCCAGCAGGGGGGGTGGGACTATGAACACTGAAGCTTTCTTT	CASRGGGTMNTEAFF
TRBD2	NA	TRBJ2-1	TRBV25-1	15	TGTGCCAGCAGTGGAGGGGGACTAGGTTACAATGAGCAGTTCTTC	CASSGGGLGYNEQFF
TRBD2	NA	TRBJ2-1	TRBV2	15	TGTGCCAGCAGTGCCGGACTAGCGGATTACAATGAGCAGTTCTTC	CASSAGLADYNEQFF
TRBD1	NA	TRBJ1-2	TRBV28	13	TGTGCCAGCCGACAGGGGTTTGGCGATGGCTACACCTTC	CASRQGFGDGYTF
NA	NA	TRBJ2-2	TRBV30	13	TGTGCCTTGGACAGCGTTAACACCGGGGAGCTGTTTTTT	CALDSVNTGELFF
NA	NA	TRBJ1-5	TRBV19	15	TGTGCCAGTAGTAGCGGCAGCCGACTCAATCAGCCCCAGCATTTT	CASSSGSRLNQPQHF
NA	NA	TRBJ1-1	TRBV4-1	17	TGCGCCAGCAGCCAAGAAGGGACGGCTAACATGAACACTGAAGCTTTCTTT	CASSQEGTANMNTEAFF
NA	NA	TRBJ1-1	TRBV9	15	TGTGCCAGCAGCGTAGCAGGAGGGGGGAACACTGAAGCTTTCTTT	CASSVAGGGNTEAFF
NA	NA	TRBJ1-1	TRBV20-1	11	TGCAGTCCGCAGGTAAACACTGAAGCTTTCTTT	CSPQVNTEAFF
TRBD1	NA	TRBJ1-1	TRBV2	14	TGTGCCAGCAATAGGGACAGGGGGCCAACTGAAGCTTTCTTT	CASNRDRGPTEAFF
NA	NA	TRBJ2-1	TRBV9	18	TGTGCCAGCAGCGTAGAGGCGACAGGTACTATAGCTCACAATGAGCAGTTCTTC	CASSVEATGTIAHNEQFF
TRBD1	NA	TRBJ2-3	TRBV13	15	TGTGCCAGCAGCTTAACGGGCAGGGGGCCAGATACGCAGTATTTT	CASSLTGRGPDTQYF
TRBD2	NA	TRBJ2-2	TRBV30	14	TGTGCCTGGAGAAGCGGGAGAGGAACCGGGGAGCTGTTTTTT	CAWRSGRGTGELFF
NA	NA	TRBJ1-3	TRBV9	15	TGTGCCAGCAGCCCACAGGTTTTCTCTGGAAACACCATATATTTT	CASSPQVFSGNTIYF
NA	NA	TRBJ2-7	TRBV6-5	11	TGTGCCAGTACCCAGGGGCACGAGCAGTACTTC	CASTQGHEQYF
TRBD1	NA	TRBJ1-6	TRBV10-3	18	TGTGCCATCAGTTTTGAGGCGGCAGGGGGCTCCTATAATTCACCCCTCCACTTT	CAISFEAAGGSYNSPLHF
NA	NA	TRBJ1-5	TRBV6-4	14	TGTGCCAGCAGCATGGAGGGGAACGGGCAGCCCCAGCATTTT	CASSMEGNGQPQHF
TRBD2	NA	TRBJ2-3	TRBV2	17	TGTGCCAGCAGTGAAGCCCTAGCGGGGGGCAGCACAGATACGCAGTATTTT	CASSEALAGGSTDTQYF
TRBD1	NA	TRBJ2-7	TRBV5-1	14	TGCGCCAGCAGCGGACAGGGTCTAGGGGACGAGCAGTACTTC	CASSGQGLGDEQYF
NA	NA	TRBJ2-2	TRBV9	14	TGTGCCAGCAGCGTAGCTTTTCGGGTCGGGGAGCTGTTTTTT	CASSVAFRVGELFF
NA	NA	TRBJ1-5	TRBV18	15	TGTGCCAGCTCACCACAAGCGACAGGCAATCAGCCCCAGCATTTT	CASSPQATGNQPQHF
TRBD2	NA	TRBJ2-7	TRBV18	16	TGTGCCAGCTCACCAGGGCTAGCGGGGGCCTCCTACGAGCAGTACTTC	CASSPGLAGASYEQYF
TRBD1	NA	TRBJ1-1	TRBV10-2	16	TGCGCCAGCACCCGCGGGGACAGGGGTGTGACAGCTGAAGCTTTCTTT	CASTRGDRGVTAEAFF
TRBD1	NA	TRBJ1-6	TRBV10-3	15	TGTGCCATCAGTGCTACAGGGGAGGTTTATTCACCCCTCCACTTT	CAISATGEVYSPLHF
NA	once	TRBJ1-2	TRBV6-5	11	TGTGCCAGCAGTCGGGGGGACGGCTACACCTTC	CASSRGDGYTF
NA	NA	TRBJ1-2	TRBV4-1	15	TGCGCCAGCAGCCAAGATCTCCCGGGTCACTATGGCTACACCTTC	CASSQDLPGHYGYTF
TRBD1	once	TRBJ2-7	TRBV6-5	13	TGTGCCAGCGTGGGACAGGGGATCTACGAGCAGTACTTC	CASVGQGIYEQYF
TRBD2	NA	TRBJ2-1	TRBV11-2	19	TGTGCCAGCAGCTTAGTAGGCCTAGCGGGGGGGTACGAATACAATGAGCAGTTCTTC	CASSLVGLAGGYEYNEQFF
TRBD2	NA	TRBJ2-3	TRBV10-1	16	TGCGCCAGCAGTGAGTCCCTAGCGGGGGCCAGGGATACGCAGTATTTT	CASSESLAGARDTQYF
NA	NA	TRBJ2-2	TRBV6-4	16	TGTGCCAGCAGTGACTCGAGGTTTGGAGGGTACGGGGAGCTGTTTTTT	CASSDSRFGGYGELFF
TRBD2	NA	TRBJ2-2	TRBV27	16	TGTGCCAGCAGCCAATGGGGGGGGAACCCCACCGGGGAGCTGTTTTTT	CASSQWGGNPTGELFF
NA	NA	TRBJ2-7	TRBV11-1	14	TGTGCCAGCAGCTTATTACTTAGCTCCTACGAGCAGTACTTC	CASSLLLSSYEQYF